The 27 T cell receptor beta chains presented below share a single source sample, sequenced in a study of shared clonotypes between healthy human individuals. Libraries were prepared by immunoSEQ multiplex PCR; TCRdb keeps only in-frame clonotypes and omits some of them. The repertoire holds 2 million to 3 million clones, with 80% to 95% as singletons. Specimen: naive CD4+ T cells from PBMCs. Subset noted: CD45RA+ positively selected. The receptors were gathered from a man between 18 and 29 years old in good health. Some clones in this sample may be carry-over from other donors' samples.

This clone has just a few counts. The V call is TRBV5-1, the J call TRBJ1-2; TRBD1 matches 7 bases. Germline-derived CDR1 and CDR2 are SGHRS and YFSETQ. This CDR3 contains 15 residues. J was trimmed by 8 bases and V by 2 bases; bases with no gene match: 12. CDR3 loop: CASSFTTTGPSGYTF. The CDR3 nucleotides read TGCGCCAGCAGCTTCACCACGACAGGGCCTTCGGGCTACACCTTC.

This clone was counted a single time. This chain uses TRBV5-6 with TRBJ1-3, with D possibly matching TRBD1 (6 bases). The V gene lost 5 bases and the J gene lost 4 bases, with 19 bases spanning the gap. This CDR3 region has 16 residues. Per germline, CDR1 SGHDT and CDR2 YYEEEE. CDR3 residues: CASRPTGSKWGNTIYF. DNA for the CDR3: TGTGCCAGCAGGCCCACAGGGTCTAAGTGGGGAAACACCATATATTTT. The full variable domain, in which reference TRBV5-6 and TRBJ1-3 provide the parts outside the CDR3, is DAGVTQSPTHLIKTRGQQVTLRCSPKSGHDTVSWYQQALGQGPQFIFQYYEEEERQRGNFPDRFSGHQFPNYSSELNVNALLLGDSALYLCASRPTGSKWGNTIYFGEGSWLTVV.

This rearrangement joins TRBV29-1 to TRBJ2-2, with a weak D call TRBD1 (6 bases). CDR1 and CDR2 from the germline V gene are SQVTM and ANQGSEA. Trimming took off 6 bases at V and 8 bases at J, with 22 bases between the two ends. The CDR3 runs 15 residues. The CDR3 coding sequence is TGCAGCGTGAGGGGGACACAAGATCCCCAGGGGGAGCTGTTTTTT. This encodes CSVRGTQDPQGELFF.

Note on this clone: The same CDR3 arises from other DNA sequences in this sample as well. The V and J genes are TRBV5-6 and TRBJ1-3, with D unclear. The CDR3 runs 14 residues. The germline CDR1 and CDR2 sequences are SGHDT and YYEEEE. V was trimmed by 0 bases and J by 0 bases, leaving 4 bases between them. The CDR3 loop reads CASSLDSSGNTIYF. CDR3 sequence (DNA): TGTGCCAGCAGCTTGGACAGCTCTGGAAACACCATATATTTT.

The V call is TRBV5-6, the J call TRBJ2-1; no reliable D call. The V gene lost 2 bases and the J gene lost 12 bases, with 21 bases spanning the gap. The length of the CDR3 is 15 residues. Germline V gene sequence: CDR1 SGHDT, CDR2 YYEEEE. The CDR3 sequence: CASSFDRLREGSQFF. DNA of the CDR3: TGTGCCAGCAGCTTTGACCGGCTAAGGGAAGGGTCGCAGTTCTTC.

The chain uses TRBV5-1 and TRBJ2-3; D unclear. V lost 5 bases and J lost 3, with 13 bases in between. There are 14 residues in the CDR3. Germline V CDR1 and CDR2: SGHRS, YFSETQ. The CDR3 bases are TGCGCCAGCAGGGAAGCATTGGCGACAGATACGCAGTATTTT. This sequence encodes CASREALATDTQYF.

This clone showed up just a few times. The genes are TRBV5-1 and TRBJ1-5, with D possibly matching TRBD1 (5 bases). CDR3 length equals 16 residues. The germline V and J ends were trimmed by 4 bases and 0 bases, with 14 bases remaining between them. In germline, CDR1 is SGHRS, CDR2 YFSETQ. CDR3 residues: CASSPGGTNSNQPQHF. CDR3 bases: TGCGCCAGCAGCCCCGGCGGGACGAATAGCAATCAGCCCCAGCATTTT.

V and J are TRBV5-4 and TRBJ2-2, with TRBD1 matching 7 bases. Germline V gene data show CDR1 as SGHNT and CDR2 as YYREEE (reference sequence). Losses at the gene ends were 4 bases for V and 3 bases for J; bases not matched to a gene: 12. This CDR3 has 17 amino acids. The CDR3 reads CASSPGVRQGDTGELFF. CDR3 DNA: TGTGCCAGCAGCCCCGGGGTGAGACAGGGAGACACCGGGGAGCTGTTTTTT.

In its sample, this clone was seen once. This chain links TRBV18 with TRBJ2-5; D uncertain. The CDR3 is 14 residues long. V gave up 3 bases and J gave up 1 base, with 9 bases separating them. The V gene's germline CDR1 is KGHSH and CDR2 LQKENI. CDR3 amino acids: CASSPVESQETQYF. CDR3 DNA sequence: TGTGCCAGCTCACCGGTGGAGAGCCAAGAGACCCAGTACTTC. The whole variable domain, remainder taken from reference TRBV18 and TRBJ2-5, is NAGVMQNPRHLVRRRGQEARLRCSPMKGHSHVYWYRQLPEEGLKFMVYLQKENIIDESGMPKERFSAEFPKEGPSILRIQQVVRGDSAAYFCASSPVESQETQYFGPGTRLLVL.

The rearrangement links TRBV4-1 to TRBJ1-3; 7 positions match TRBD1. Losses at the gene ends were 4 bases for V and 2 bases for J; bases not matched to a gene: 5. The V gene's germline CDR1 is MGHRA and CDR2 YSYEKL. The length of the CDR3 is 15 residues. CDR3 DNA sequence: TGCGCCAGCAGCCGAACAGGGGAAACTGGAAACACCATATATTTT. This translates into CASSRTGETGNTIYF.

CDR3 protein: CASSFQGSNEKLFF. The CDR3 DNA is TGTGCCAGCAGCTTCCAGGGTTCTAATGAAAAACTGTTTTTT. The chain has TRBV7-2 and TRBJ1-4; weak D call: TRBD1 (5 bases). The V gene lost 3 bases and the J gene lost 3 bases, with 8 bases spanning the gap. The CDR3 length is 14 residues. Per germline, CDR1 SGHTA and CDR2 FQGNSA.

To note about this clone: The sample contains more than one DNA sequence encoding this CDR3. The CDR3 DNA reads TGTGCCAGCAGTGAGTCCGGAGCCAGCAATCAGCCCCAGCATTTT. It codes for CASSESGASNQPQHF. The gene calls are TRBV25-1 and TRBJ1-5; D remains unclear. Germline CDR1 MGHDK, CDR2 SYGVNS. The germline V and J ends were trimmed by 3 bases and 1 base, with 10 bases remaining between them. This CDR3 has 15 amino acids.

The genes are TRBV30 and TRBJ1-1; D unresolved. CDR3 length: 10 amino acids. V lost 7 bases and J 2 bases, leaving 5 bases between the germline ends. The germline gives CDR1 GTSNPN, CDR2 SVGIG (reference sequence). The DNA of the CDR3 is TGTGCCTCGGTAAACACTGAAGCTTTCTTT. It codes for CASVNTEAFF. Drawing the rest from reference TRBV30 and TRBJ1-1, the complete variable domain is SQTIHQWPATLVQPVGSPLSLECTVEGTSNPNLYWYRQAAGRGLQLLFYSVGIGQISSEVPQNLSASRPQDRQFILSSKKLLLSDSGFYLCASVNTEAFFGQGTRLTVV.

A word on this clone: Other DNA sequences in the sample encode the same CDR3. The rearrangement uses TRBV5-1 and TRBJ2-1; 7 bases match TRBD2. CDR1 is SGHRS and CDR2 is YFSETQ in the germline V gene. Trimming took 2 bases from V and 1 from J; bases not matched to a gene: 3. This CDR3 is 15 amino acids long. In DNA, the CDR3 is TGCGCCAGCAGCTTCGTAGCGGGTTCCTACAATGAGCAGTTCTTC. It is translated as CASSFVAGSYNEQFF.

V is TRBV15 and J is TRBJ2-1, with 15 positions matching TRBD2. The CDR3 sequence is 19 residues long. V was clipped by 4 bases and J by 7 bases; unmatched bases: 14. The germline V gene has CDR1 LNHNV and CDR2 YYDKDF (reference sequence). CDR3 nucleotides: TGTGCCACCAGCATACTCCCGGGACTAGCGGGAGGAAAAGAAAATGAGCAGTTCTTC. As protein: CATSILPGLAGGKENEQFF.

The chain employs TRBV11-3 and TRBJ1-1; possible D gene TRBD1, 5 bases. The CDR3 totals 15 residues. Between the trimmed V and J ends, which lost 5 bases and 4 bases, there was a span of 17 bases. Germline CDR1 reads SGHNT; CDR2 reads YENEEA. The CDR3 DNA reads as TGTGCCAGCAGCGATCCGACACGGGGCAGCACTGAAGCTTTCTTT. This codes for CASSDPTRGSTEAFF.

On this clone itself: Other DNA sequences within the sample encode an identical CDR3. The chain recombines TRBV5-4 with TRBJ2-7; D unclear. Germline loops: CDR1 SGHNT, CDR2 YYREEE (reference sequence). The length of the CDR3 is 12 residues. V lost 2 bases to trimming and J lost 2 bases, with 5 bases between them. In DNA, the CDR3 is TGTGCCAGCAGCTTAAGACCCTACGAGCAGTACTTC. Translating gives CASSLRPYEQYF. The complete variable domain, with remaining parts taken from reference TRBV5-4 and TRBJ2-7, reads ETGVTQSPTHLIKTRGQQVTLRCSSQSGHNTVSWYQQALGQGPQFIFQYYREEENGRGNFPPRFSGLQFPNYSSELNVNALELDDSALYLCASSLRPYEQYFGPGTRLTVT.

The J gene is TRBJ2-1, the V gene TRBV6-6; 8 bases line up with TRBD2. This CDR3 is built from 16 residues. Trimming at V came to 0 bases and at J to 5 bases, leaving 6 bases not matched to a gene. Germline V CDR1 and CDR2: MNHNY, SVGAGI (reference sequence). CDR3 loop: CASSYSSLADNNEQFF. DNA for the CDR3: TGTGCCAGCAGTTACTCTTCACTAGCGGACAACAATGAGCAGTTCTTC.

The genes are TRBV6-1 and TRBJ2-7; 7 bases agree with TRBD1. The CDR3 runs 14 residues. From germline, CDR1 is MNHNS and CDR2 SASEGT. Germline trimming cut 3 bases from V and 2 bases from J; bases unmatched to any gene: 4. The CDR3 is CASSETGPPYEQYF. CDR3 in DNA: TGTGCCAGCAGTGAGACAGGGCCCCCCTACGAGCAGTACTTC.

The chain employs TRBV28 and TRBJ1-2, with D possibly TRBD1 on 6 matching bases. Germline lookup yields CDR1 MDHEN and CDR2 SYDVKM. The V end lost 5 bases, the J end lost 4 bases, and 17 bases lay between the germline ends. The CDR3 runs 15 residues. CDR3 residues: CASSKGGDRGYGYTF. CDR3 bases: TGTGCCAGCAGTAAGGGGGGAGATAGGGGCTATGGCTACACCTTC.

V is TRBV7-3 and J is TRBJ1-1; no definite D call. CDR3 length: 16 amino acids. Germline CDR1 SGHTA, CDR2 FQGTGA. V lost 6 bases and J 1 base, leaving 18 bases between the germline ends. The CDR3 DNA is TGTGCCAGCAGTTTCCCCCTGGGGTTGGGGAACACTGAAGCTTTCTTT. This gives the protein CASSFPLGLGNTEAFF.

The sample holds one count of this clone. This rearrangement joins TRBV29-1 to TRBJ2-7; TRBD2 is a possible D gene (7 bases). The germline V gene encodes CDR1 SQVTM and CDR2 ANQGSEA. Deletions cut 1 base from V and 3 bases from J, with 16 bases between. The CDR3 is made up of 15 amino acids. This CDR3 is CSVEGQAGEVYEQYF. The CDR3 nucleotides are TGCAGCGTTGAAGGACAGGCGGGAGAGGTCTACGAGCAGTACTTC.

The J gene is TRBJ2-1, the V gene TRBV5-6; TRBD2 matches 11 bases. Germline CDR1 and CDR2: SGHDT and YYEEEE. The CDR3 contains 16 residues. After removal of 2 bases from V and 5 bases from J, the junction contained 6 bases not matched to a gene. The CDR3 reads CASSFGLTSGNNEQFF. The CDR3 nucleotides are TGTGCCAGCAGCTTCGGTTTGACTAGCGGGAACAATGAGCAGTTCTTC.

This chain joins TRBV7-9 and TRBJ2-2; tentative D call: TRBD1 (5 bases). CDR3 size: 12 residues. Germline V lookup: CDR1 SEHNR, CDR2 FQNEAQ (reference sequence). V shed 5 bases and J shed 6 bases, with 7 bases lying between them. The CDR3 is CASSGRAGELFF. In DNA, the CDR3 is TGTGCCAGCAGCGGCAGGGCCGGGGAGCTGTTTTTT.

The gene calls are TRBV5-1 and TRBJ2-5; D gene ambiguous. This CDR3 contains 13 residues. Between the trimmed V and J ends, which lost 4 bases and 4 bases, there was a span of 11 bases. CDR1 is SGHRS, CDR2 YFSETQ, per germline. The CDR3 protein is CASSGVQVETQYF. In DNA, the CDR3 is TGCGCCAGCAGCGGTGTACAAGTAGAGACCCAGTACTTC.

This clone was found once. The rearrangement joins TRBV11-2 to TRBJ2-3; the D call may be TRBD1 or TRBD2 (5 bases each). Trimming pared 5 bases from V and 7 bases from J, leaving 19 bases between. CDR3 size: 15 residues. Germline CDR1 reads SGHAT; CDR2 reads FQNNGV. Here the CDR3 DNA reads TGTGCCAGCAGCCCGGGCCCGGGGCACCCTTATACGCAGTATTTT. As protein: CASSPGPGHPYTQYF.

The V and J genes are TRBV5-3 and TRBJ2-5; possibly TRBD2 for D (6 bases). TRBV5-3 is an ORF, with its function uncertain. The CDR3 sequence is 13 residues long. V lost 4 bases to trimming and J lost 4 bases, with 11 bases between them. CDR3 residues: CARSGRNRETQYF. The DNA for the CDR3 is TGTGCCAGAAGCGGGAGGAATCGAGAGACCCAGTACTTC.